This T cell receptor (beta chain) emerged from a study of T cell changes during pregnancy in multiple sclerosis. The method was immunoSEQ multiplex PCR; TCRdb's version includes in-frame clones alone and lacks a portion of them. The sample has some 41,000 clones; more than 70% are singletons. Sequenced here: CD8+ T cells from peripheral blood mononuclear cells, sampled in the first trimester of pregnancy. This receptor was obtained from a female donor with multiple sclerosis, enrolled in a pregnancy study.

CDR3 in DNA: TGTGCCAGCAGCCCGCAGGGTGATGAGCAGTTCTTC. It encodes CASSPQGDEQFF. The V call is TRBV27, the J call TRBJ2-1, with a weak D call TRBD1 (5 bases). V dropped 6 bases and J dropped 8 bases, with 11 bases sitting between them. From germline, CDR1 is MNHEY and CDR2 SMNVEV (reference sequence). This CDR3 comprises 12 residues.